Listed here are 9 T cell receptor beta chains from one sample, sequenced in a study of Ad26.COV2.S vaccination and SARS-CoV-2 variants. Sequenced by immunoSEQ multiplex PCR; TCRdb stores in-frame clones only, minus some. The table includes about 320,000 clones, 85% detected once. Treatment of the sample: approximately 18 received Ad26.COV2.S at low or high dose, single or two shots; roughly five received placebo; per-sample allocation not given. The samples were gathered on day 63 after the first injection of vaccine or placebo. This material consisted of peripheral blood, taken in a trial of Ad26.COV2.S vaccine versus placebo. Source of these receptors: a person between 18 and 60 years old who received the Ad26.COV2.S COVID-19 vaccine or a placebo.

The chain uses TRBV28 and TRBJ2-7, with 9 bases fitting TRBD1. There are 15 residues in the CDR3. CDR1 is MDHEN, CDR2 SYDVKM, per germline. V shed 2 bases, J shed 1 base, and the junction held 3 bases outside the gene matches. The CDR3 DNA follows: TGTGCCAGCAGTTTAAACAGGGGGCTATCCTACGAGCAGTACTTC. This sequence encodes CASSLNRGLSYEQYF.

CDR3 sequence (DNA): TGTGCCAGCAGCCAAGGCCGAGTAGGGGCTAGAGGCTCTGGAAACACCATATATTTT. This gives the protein CASSQGRVGARGSGNTIYF. J is TRBJ1-3 and V is TRBV14; a possible D gene is TRBD1 (5 bases). CDR1 and CDR2 from the germline V gene are SGHDN and FVKESK. This CDR3 has 19 amino acids. V was clipped by 1 base and J by 0 bases, with 19 bases between them.

The rearrangement links TRBV19 to TRBJ2-7; 7 bases are a match to TRBD1. This CDR3 has 13 amino acids. Trimming cost V 5 bases and J 3 bases; bases outside gene matches: 4. Germline CDR1 and CDR2: LNHDA and SQIVND (reference sequence). The CDR3: CASSGRQGYEQYF. The CDR3 DNA sequence: TGTGCCAGTAGTGGACGACAGGGCTACGAGCAGTACTTC.

The chain uses TRBV4-2 and TRBJ1-3; D is unresolved. This CDR3 has 12 residues. Germline V gene data show CDR1 as LGHNA and CDR2 as YNFKEQ. Trimming removed 0 bases from V and 7 bases from J, with 4 bases in between. CDR3: CASSQEDNTIYF. The CDR3 DNA sequence: TGTGCCAGCAGCCAAGAGGATAACACCATATATTTT.

The chain uses TRBV7-9 and TRBJ1-3, with D unclear. V dropped 5 bases and J dropped 2 bases, with 16 bases sitting between them. Germline CDR1 is SEHNR and CDR2 is FQNEAQ (reference sequence). This CDR3 region has 16 residues. Here the CDR3 DNA reads TGTGCCAGCAGCCCTGCGGACCGGGCGGCTGGAAACACCATATATTTT. It is translated as CASSPADRAAGNTIYF.

This clone was seen once. The chain carries TRBV5-6 and TRBJ2-7, with 10 bases fitting TRBD1. After removal of 3 bases from V and 4 bases from J, the junction contained 7 bases not matched to a gene. The CDR3 loop spans 15 amino acids. CDR1 is SGHDT and CDR2 is YYEEEE in the germline V gene. The CDR3 reads CASSYLTGGVYEQYF. In DNA form, the CDR3 reads TGTGCCAGCAGCTACCTGACAGGGGGCGTTTACGAGCAGTACTTC. The variable domain in full, completed from reference TRBV5-6 and TRBJ2-7, reads DAGVTQSPTHLIKTRGQQVTLRCSPKSGHDTVSWYQQALGQGPQFIFQYYEEEERQRGNFPDRFSGHQFPNYSSELNVNALLLGDSALYLCASSYLTGGVYEQYFGPGTRLTVT.

The chain couples TRBV5-5 to TRBJ1-2; perhaps TRBD1 as D (6 bases). Per germline, CDR1 SGHKS and CDR2 YYEKEE (reference sequence). V was pared by 6 bases and J by 0 bases, with 12 bases between. The CDR3 is 14 amino acids. The CDR3 region has the DNA TGTGCCAGCATGCGGGGGCAGACTAACTATGGCTACACCTTC. This encodes CASMRGQTNYGYTF.

The CDR3, as DNA: TGTGCTAGTGCCTCCCTGGCGGCCTACAATGAGCAGTTCTTC. Translation: CASASLAAYNEQFF. This chain joins TRBV12-5 and TRBJ2-1; unclear D gene. Deletions cut 7 bases from V and 2 bases from J, with 12 bases between. From germline, CDR1 is LGHNT and CDR2 FRNRAP. The CDR3 has 14 amino acids.

CDR3 loop: CASSSDRGPVYGYTF. CDR3 sequence (DNA): TGCGCCAGCAGCTCTGACAGGGGGCCGGTCTATGGCTACACCTTC. The gene calls are TRBV5-1 and TRBJ1-2; TRBD1 matches 10 bases. V trimming: 3 bases; J trimming: 4 bases; junction bases outside the gene matches: 6. Germline CDR1 is SGHRS and CDR2 is YFSETQ. The CDR3 runs to 15 residues.